Here is one T cell receptor beta chain with its context. The sample comes from a study of siplizumab effects on memory and regulatory T cells. Unstimulated naive, memory, effector memory and TEMRA subsets from three donor pairs underwent sequencing. Some clones are missing from TCRdb's copy, which holds only in-frame ones; the method was immunoSEQ multiplex PCR. The sample consists of 57,000 or so clones, around 80% of them appearing once. V was clipped by 2 bases and J by 1 base; unmatched bases: 6. The CDR3 totals 16 residues. Germline CDR1 is SGHTA and CDR2 is FQGNSA. This sequence joins TRBV7-2 and TRBJ2-3, with 7 bases fitting TRBD1. This sequence was found in a human donor in good health. Sequencing input: memory CD4+ T cells sorted from blood. The CDR3 is CASSLRTGSGTDTQYF. In DNA, the CDR3 is TGTGCCAGCAGCTTACGGACAGGCAGTGGCACAGATACGCAGTATTTT.